This T cell receptor (beta chain) was documented in a study of spatial heterogeneity in lung cancer. Study-level background: Consistent detection of more beta-chain than alpha-chain sequences was observed.

This clonotype has at least ten counts. Its antigen remains unknown. Within a library made for alpha chains, this beta chain is off target, and its count is uninformative. Every TCR cDNA molecule carried a tag that served as a unique molecular identifier. TCRdb used MiXCR to reprocess the 5' RACE reads, holding one entry per CDR3 protein. The sample lists about 7,000 distinct CDR3 sequences, 8.6% seen once, with around 49% in the top ten. Study-level results: Ubiquitous expanded tumor TCRs were seen in blood more at resection than at follow-up.

Time point defined: sample taken at primary tumor resection. In each case, whole RNA from tumor, nontumor lung or frozen PBMC was sequenced unsorted. The cohort: approximately 66 early-stage, untreated non-small cell lung cancer patients. This clonotype originated in a male donor with early-stage non-small cell lung cancer. The sample consisted of PBMCs, taken at surgery.

The CDR3 is CASSQTNRTGLDTQYF. In DNA form, the CDR3 reads TGTGCCAGCAGCCAAACGAATAGGACAGGGCTAGATACGCAGTATTTT. The V gene is TRBV14, the J gene TRBJ2-3, with 8 bases that match TRBD1. The CDR3 is 16 amino acids. Germline V gene data show CDR1 as SGHDN and CDR2 as FVKESK. V trimming: 2 bases; J trimming: 5 bases; junction bases outside the gene matches: 9.